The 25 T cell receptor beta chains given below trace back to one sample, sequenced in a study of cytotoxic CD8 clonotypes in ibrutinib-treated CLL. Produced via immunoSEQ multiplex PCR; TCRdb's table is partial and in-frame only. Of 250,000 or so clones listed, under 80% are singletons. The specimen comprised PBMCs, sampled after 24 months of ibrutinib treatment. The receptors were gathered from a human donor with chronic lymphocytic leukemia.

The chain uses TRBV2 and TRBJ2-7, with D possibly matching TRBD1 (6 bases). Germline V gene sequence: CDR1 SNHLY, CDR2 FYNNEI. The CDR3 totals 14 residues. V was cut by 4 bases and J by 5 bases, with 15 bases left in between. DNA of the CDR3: TGTGCCAGCAGTGTATTAGGGGGTATCGACGAGCAGTACTTC. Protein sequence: CASSVLGGIDEQYF.

This chain's CDR3 is CASSQEGRAYEQYF. The CDR3, as DNA: TGCGCCAGCAGCCAAGAGGGCAGGGCGTACGAGCAGTACTTC. V and J are TRBV4-3 and TRBJ2-7; D perhaps matches TRBD1 (5 bases). Trimming cost V 0 bases and J 4 bases, with 10 bases left between them. Germline V CDR1 and CDR2: LGHNA, YSLEER. There are 14 residues in the CDR3.

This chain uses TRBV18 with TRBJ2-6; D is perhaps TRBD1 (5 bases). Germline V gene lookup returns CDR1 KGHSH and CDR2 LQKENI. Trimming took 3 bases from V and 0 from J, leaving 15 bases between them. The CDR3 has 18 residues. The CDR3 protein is CASSPLPTDHSGANVLTF. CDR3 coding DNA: TGTGCCAGCTCACCTTTGCCGACAGATCACTCTGGGGCCAACGTCCTGACTTTC.

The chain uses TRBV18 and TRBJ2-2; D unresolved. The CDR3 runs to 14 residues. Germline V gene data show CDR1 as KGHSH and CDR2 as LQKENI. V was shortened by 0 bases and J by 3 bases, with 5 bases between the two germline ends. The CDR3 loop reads CASSPPSDTGELFF. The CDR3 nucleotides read TGTGCCAGCTCACCACCGAGCGACACCGGGGAGCTGTTTTTT.

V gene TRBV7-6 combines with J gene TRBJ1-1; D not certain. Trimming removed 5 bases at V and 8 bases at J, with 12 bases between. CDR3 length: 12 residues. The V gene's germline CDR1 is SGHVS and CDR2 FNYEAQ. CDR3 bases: TGTGCCAGCAGCCTGCGAGAGCCAGAAGCTTTCTTT. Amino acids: CASSLREPEAFF.

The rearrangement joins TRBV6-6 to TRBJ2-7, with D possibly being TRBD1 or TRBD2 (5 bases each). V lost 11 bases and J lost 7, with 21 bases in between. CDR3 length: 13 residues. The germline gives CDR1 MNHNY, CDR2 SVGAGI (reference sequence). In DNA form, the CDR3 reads TGTGCCTCCCACCGGGGCGGGTTGAGGGAGCAGTACTTC. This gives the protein CASHRGGLREQYF.

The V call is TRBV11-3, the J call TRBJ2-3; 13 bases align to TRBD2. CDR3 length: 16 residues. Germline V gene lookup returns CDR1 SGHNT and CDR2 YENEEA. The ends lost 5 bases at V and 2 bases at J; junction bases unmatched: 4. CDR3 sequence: CASSRGLAGDTDTQYF. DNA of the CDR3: TGTGCCAGCAGCCGCGGACTAGCGGGGGACACAGATACGCAGTATTTT.

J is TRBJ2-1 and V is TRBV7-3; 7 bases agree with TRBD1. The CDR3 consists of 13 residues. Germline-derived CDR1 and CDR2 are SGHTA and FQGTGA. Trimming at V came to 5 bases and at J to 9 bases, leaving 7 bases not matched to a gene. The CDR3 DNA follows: TGTGCCAGCAGCCTCCAACAGGGGATTGAGCAGTTCTTC. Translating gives CASSLQQGIEQFF. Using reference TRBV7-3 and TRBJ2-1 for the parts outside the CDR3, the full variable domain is GAGVSQTPSNKVTEKGKYVELRCDPISGHTALYWYRQSLGQGPEFLIYFQGTGAADDSGLPNDRFFAVRPEGSVSTLKIQRTERGDSAVYLCASSLQQGIEQFFGPGTRLTVL.

CDR3: CASSYHREQYF. The CDR3 DNA is TGTGCCAGCAGCTACCATCGCGAGCAGTACTTC. V is TRBV14 and J is TRBJ2-7; D gene unclear. Germline V gene data show CDR1 as SGHDN and CDR2 as FVKESK. V was clipped by 5 bases and J by 6 bases, with 8 bases between them. CDR3 length: 11 amino acids.

The CDR3 region is CASSLWGSPYEQYF. For the CDR3, the DNA is TGTGCCAGCAGTTTATGGGGTAGCCCCTACGAGCAGTACTTC. This rearrangement joins TRBV28 to TRBJ2-7; D is unresolved. Trimming took off 0 bases at V and 2 bases at J, with 8 bases between the two ends. The V gene's germline CDR1 is MDHEN and CDR2 SYDVKM. This CDR3 region has 14 residues.

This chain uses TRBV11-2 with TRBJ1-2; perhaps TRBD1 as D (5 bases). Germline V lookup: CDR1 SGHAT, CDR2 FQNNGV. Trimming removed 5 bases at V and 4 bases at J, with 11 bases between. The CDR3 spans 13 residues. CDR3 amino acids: CASSQAGPYGYTF. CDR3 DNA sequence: TGTGCCAGCAGCCAAGCAGGGCCCTATGGCTACACCTTC. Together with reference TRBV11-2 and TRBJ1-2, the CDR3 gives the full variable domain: EAGVAQSPRYKIIEKRQSVAFWCNPISGHATLYWYQQILGQGPKLLIQFQNNGVVDDSQLPKDRFSAERLKGVDSTLKIQPAKLEDSAVYLCASSQAGPYGYTFGSGTRLTVV.

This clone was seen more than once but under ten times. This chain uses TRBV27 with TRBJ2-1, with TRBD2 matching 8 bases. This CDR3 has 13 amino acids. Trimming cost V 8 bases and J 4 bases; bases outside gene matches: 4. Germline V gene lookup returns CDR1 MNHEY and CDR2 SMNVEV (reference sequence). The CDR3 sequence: CASAPSGYNEQFF. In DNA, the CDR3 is TGTGCCAGCGCCCCTAGCGGGTACAATGAGCAGTTCTTC.

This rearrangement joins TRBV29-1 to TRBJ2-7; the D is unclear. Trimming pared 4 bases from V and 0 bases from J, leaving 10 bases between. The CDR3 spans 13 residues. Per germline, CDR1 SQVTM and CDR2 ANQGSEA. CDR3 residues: CSVVVGPSYEQYF. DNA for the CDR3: TGCAGCGTTGTGGTCGGCCCCTCCTACGAGCAGTACTTC.

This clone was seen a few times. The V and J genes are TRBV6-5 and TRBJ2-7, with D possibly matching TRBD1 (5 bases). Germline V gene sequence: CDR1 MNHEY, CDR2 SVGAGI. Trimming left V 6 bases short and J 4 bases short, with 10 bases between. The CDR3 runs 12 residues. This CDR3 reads CASSQAGYEQYF. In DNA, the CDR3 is TGTGCCAGCAGCCAGGCAGGGTACGAGCAGTACTTC.

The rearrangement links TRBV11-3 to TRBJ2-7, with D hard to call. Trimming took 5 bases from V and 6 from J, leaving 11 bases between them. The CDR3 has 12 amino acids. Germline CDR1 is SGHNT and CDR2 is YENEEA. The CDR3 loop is CASSRSSGEQYF. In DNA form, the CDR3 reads TGTGCCAGCAGCCGATCTAGTGGCGAGCAGTACTTC.

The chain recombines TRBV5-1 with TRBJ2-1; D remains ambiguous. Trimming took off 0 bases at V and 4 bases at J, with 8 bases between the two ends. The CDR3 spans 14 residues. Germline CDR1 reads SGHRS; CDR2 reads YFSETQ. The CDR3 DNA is TGCGCCAGCAGCTTGGCCCAGACTTACAATGAGCAGTTCTTC. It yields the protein CASSLAQTYNEQFF.

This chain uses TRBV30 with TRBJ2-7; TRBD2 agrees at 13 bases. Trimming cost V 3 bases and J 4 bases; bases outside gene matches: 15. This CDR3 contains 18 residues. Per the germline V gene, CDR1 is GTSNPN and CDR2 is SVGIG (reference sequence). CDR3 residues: CAWRVGTSGMGPKYEQYF. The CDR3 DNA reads TGTGCCTGGAGGGTCGGGACTAGCGGGATGGGCCCAAAATACGAGCAGTACTTC.

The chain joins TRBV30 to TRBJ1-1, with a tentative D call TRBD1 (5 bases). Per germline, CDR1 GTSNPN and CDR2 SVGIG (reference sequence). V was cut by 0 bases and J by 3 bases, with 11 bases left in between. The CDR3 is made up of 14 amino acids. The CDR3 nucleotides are TGTGCCTGGAGTGTACTCAGGGTAGACACTGAAGCTTTCTTT. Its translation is CAWSVLRVDTEAFF.

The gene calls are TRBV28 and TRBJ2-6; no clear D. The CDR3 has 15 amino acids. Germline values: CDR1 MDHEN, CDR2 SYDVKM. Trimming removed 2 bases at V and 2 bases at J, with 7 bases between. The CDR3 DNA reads TGTGCCAGCAGTTTACTGGGTGCTGGGGCCAACGTCCTGACTTTC. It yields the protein CASSLLGAGANVLTF.

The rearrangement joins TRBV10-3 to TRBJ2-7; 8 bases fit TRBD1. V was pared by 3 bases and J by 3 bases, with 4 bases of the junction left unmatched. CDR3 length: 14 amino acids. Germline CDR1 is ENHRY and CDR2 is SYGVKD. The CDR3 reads CAISEPDRGYEQYF. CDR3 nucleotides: TGTGCCATCAGTGAACCCGACAGGGGCTACGAGCAGTACTTC.

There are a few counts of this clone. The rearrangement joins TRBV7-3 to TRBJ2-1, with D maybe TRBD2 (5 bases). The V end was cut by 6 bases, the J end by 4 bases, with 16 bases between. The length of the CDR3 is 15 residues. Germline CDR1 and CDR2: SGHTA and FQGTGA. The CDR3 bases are TGTGCCAGCAGTATCGACTACAGAGGGTACAATGAGCAGTTCTTC. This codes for CASSIDYRGYNEQFF.

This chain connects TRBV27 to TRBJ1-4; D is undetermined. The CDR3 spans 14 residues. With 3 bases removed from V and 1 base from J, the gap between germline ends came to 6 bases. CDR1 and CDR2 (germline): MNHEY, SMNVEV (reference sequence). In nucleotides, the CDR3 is TGTGCCAGCAGTTTCGGTGGAACTAATGAAAAACTGTTTTTT. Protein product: CASSFGGTNEKLFF.

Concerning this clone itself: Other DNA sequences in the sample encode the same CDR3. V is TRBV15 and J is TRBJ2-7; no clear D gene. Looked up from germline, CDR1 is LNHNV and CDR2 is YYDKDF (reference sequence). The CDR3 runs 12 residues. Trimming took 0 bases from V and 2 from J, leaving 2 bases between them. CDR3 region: CATSRDTYEQYF. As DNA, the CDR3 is TGTGCCACCAGCAGAGACACCTACGAGCAGTACTTC.

The CDR3 DNA follows: TGCGCCAGCAGCCAAGGGACAGTGGGATTCGAGCAGTACTTC. This gives the protein CASSQGTVGFEQYF. The V call is TRBV4-1, the J call TRBJ2-7; the D gene is possibly TRBD1 (6 bases). V shed 1 base and J shed 6 bases, with 13 bases lying between them. This CDR3 has 14 residues. The V gene's germline CDR1 is MGHRA and CDR2 YSYEKL.

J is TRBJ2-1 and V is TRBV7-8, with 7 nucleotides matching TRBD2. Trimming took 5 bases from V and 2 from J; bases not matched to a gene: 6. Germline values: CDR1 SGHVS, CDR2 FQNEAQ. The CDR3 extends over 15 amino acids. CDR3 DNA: TGTGCCAGCAGCCCGCAGCGGGATCCCTACAATGAGCAGTTCTTC. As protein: CASSPQRDPYNEQFF.